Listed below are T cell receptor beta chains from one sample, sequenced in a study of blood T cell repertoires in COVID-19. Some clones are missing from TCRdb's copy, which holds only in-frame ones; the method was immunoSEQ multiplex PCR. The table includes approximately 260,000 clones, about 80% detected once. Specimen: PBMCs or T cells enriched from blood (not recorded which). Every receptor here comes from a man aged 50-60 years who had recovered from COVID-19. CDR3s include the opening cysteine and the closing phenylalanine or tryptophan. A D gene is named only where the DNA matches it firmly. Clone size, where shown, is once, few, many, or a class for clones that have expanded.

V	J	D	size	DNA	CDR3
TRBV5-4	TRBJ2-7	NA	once	TGTGCCAGCAGCTTGGACGGGTACTCCTACGAGCAGTACTTC	CASSLDGYSYEQYF
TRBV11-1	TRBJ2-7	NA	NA	TGTGCCAGCAGCCAGTTTCAGGAGGACGAGCAGTACTTC	CASSQFQEDEQYF
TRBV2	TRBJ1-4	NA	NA	TGTGCCAGCAGTGAGTCGGGACTGATTAATGAAAAACTGTTTTTT	CASSESGLINEKLFF
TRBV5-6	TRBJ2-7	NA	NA	TGTGCCAGCAGCGCGGCCTACGAGCAGTACTTC	CASSAAYEQYF
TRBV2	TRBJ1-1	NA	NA	TGTGCCAGCAGTGCTGGCAGAAGCACTAAGAACACTGAAGCTTTCTTT	CASSAGRSTKNTEAFF
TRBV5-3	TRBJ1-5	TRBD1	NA	TGTGCCAGAAGCCCCGGGACAGGGGGCGGTCAGCCCCAGCATTTT	CARSPGTGGGQPQHF
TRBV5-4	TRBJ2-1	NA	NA	TGTGCCAGCAGCTTGGCGGGACTCTCCTACAATGAGCAGTTCTTC	CASSLAGLSYNEQFF
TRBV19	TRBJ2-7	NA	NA	TGTGCCAGTAGTATAGGTTCACAGGTGAGCTCCTACGAGCAGTACTTC	CASSIGSQVSSYEQYF
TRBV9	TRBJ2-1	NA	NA	TGTGCCAGCAGCGCGGCCCCCGGGTACGGGAGCGGGTCCTACAATGAGCAGTTCTTC	CASSAAPGYGSGSYNEQFF
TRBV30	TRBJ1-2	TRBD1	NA	TGTGCCTGGGTCTCCCTCGGGACAGGGGGATATGGCTACACCTTC	CAWVSLGTGGYGYTF
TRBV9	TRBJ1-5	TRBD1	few	TGTGCCAGCAGCGGGGACAGGGATGATCAGCCCCAGCATTTT	CASSGDRDDQPQHF
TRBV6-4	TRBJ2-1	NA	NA	TGTGCCAGCAGTGGGGAGCTCAGCAATGAGCAGTTCTTC	CASSGELSNEQFF
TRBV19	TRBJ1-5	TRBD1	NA	TGTGCCAGTAGAAGGGCAGGGGGCTACAATCAGCCCCAGCATTTT	CASRRAGGYNQPQHF
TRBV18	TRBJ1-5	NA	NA	TGTGCCAGCTCACGGGAGTCCCCGGGTAACAATCAGCCCCAGCATTTT	CASSRESPGNNQPQHF
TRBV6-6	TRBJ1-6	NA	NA	TGTGCCACCTCCGGCCAAGTTCGCGGCTCACCCCTCCACTTT	CATSGQVRGSPLHF
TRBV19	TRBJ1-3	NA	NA	TGTGCCAGTAGTAAGGGTGGACAGCCCGCTTTGAGAAACACCATATATTTT	CASSKGGQPALRNTIYF
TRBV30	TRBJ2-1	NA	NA	TGTGCCTGGAGTAGGGGGATACAGGTCCAAAGCTCCTACAATGAGCAGTTCTTC	CAWSRGIQVQSSYNEQFF
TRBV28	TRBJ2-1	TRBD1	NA	TGTGCCAGCAGTTCGCCGACAGGGCAATCCTACAATGAGCAGTTCTTC	CASSSPTGQSYNEQFF